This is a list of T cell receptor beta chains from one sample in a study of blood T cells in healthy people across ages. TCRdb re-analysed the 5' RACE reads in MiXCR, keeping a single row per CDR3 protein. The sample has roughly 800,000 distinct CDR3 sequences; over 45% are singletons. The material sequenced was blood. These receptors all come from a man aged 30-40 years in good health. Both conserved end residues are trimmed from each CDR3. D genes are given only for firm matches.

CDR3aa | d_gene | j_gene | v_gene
ASRSPGTAISYEQY | NA | TRBJ2-7 | TRBV14
ASSYVYEQY | NA | NA | TRBV6-2/TRBV6-3
ASSITDRDYEQY | TRBD1 | TRBJ2-7 | TRBV7-2
ASSHTDRDVYGYT | TRBD1 | TRBJ1-2 | TRBV4-3
SALRDEADPGSGYT | NA | TRBJ1-2 | TRBV29-1
SAHLAGASYNEQF | TRBD2 | TRBJ2-1 | TRBV20-1
ASSLDLGQGVNYEQY | TRBD1 | TRBJ2-7 | TRBV5-4
ASSQTGGDNEQF | NA | TRBJ2-1 | TRBV10-2
ASSQRGTDTQY | NA | TRBJ2-3 | TRBV3-1
AISGALTLTDTQY | NA | TRBJ2-3 | TRBV10-3
SVEDLENTEAF | NA | TRBJ1-1 | TRBV29-1
ASSRGSGETQY | NA | TRBJ2-5 | TRBV18
AIGDYEQY | NA | TRBJ2-7 | TRBV7-2
AISGEGKAVGEQF | NA | TRBJ2-1 | TRBV10-3
ASTDGQGAGNQPQH | TRBD1 | TRBJ1-5 | TRBV6-1
SVEADRGDGYT | TRBD1 | TRBJ1-2 | TRBV29-1
ASLPQGFPTDTQY | NA | TRBJ2-3 | TRBV25-1
ASSQEASALYEQY | NA | TRBJ2-7 | TRBV4-2
ASSFSYNEQF | NA | TRBJ2-1 | TRBV5-1
ASSPSASYNEQY | NA | NA | TRBV7-3
SVERAGSSYEQY | NA | TRBJ2-7 | TRBV29-1
ASSLVSLGGAGDTQY | TRBD2 | TRBJ2-3 | TRBV7-2
SASLAGEGHEQY | TRBD2 | TRBJ2-7 | TRBV20-1
ASSRGPGNHEQY | NA | TRBJ2-7 | TRBV4-1
ASSQAGDDGYT | NA | TRBJ1-2 | TRBV4-3
SAGLAGGRSSYNEQF | TRBD2 | TRBJ2-1 | TRBV20-1
ASRRTAGFYGYT | NA | TRBJ1-2 | TRBV7-2
SVDKGARTEAF | TRBD1 | TRBJ1-1 | TRBV29-1
SATTGINTIY | TRBD1 | TRBJ1-3 | TRBV20-1
VSGSHRSHEQF | NA | TRBJ2-1 | TRBV6-2/TRBV6-3
ASSHLPGGFLEQY | TRBD2 | TRBJ2-7 | TRBV4-3
ASSLEPAGETQY | NA | TRBJ2-5 | TRBV5-1
SAHRGYYT | TRBD1 | TRBJ1-2 | TRBV20-1
SVGTGQETQY | TRBD1 | TRBJ2-5 | TRBV29-1
ASGSPAYNEQF | NA | TRBJ2-1 | TRBV9
ASALQGSGETQY | TRBD1 | TRBJ2-5 | TRBV7-2
ASSNTGLKETQY | NA | TRBJ2-5 | TRBV5-6
ASMSRDSQETQY | TRBD1 | TRBJ2-5 | TRBV2
ASSSTRYRWDEQF | NA | TRBJ2-1 | TRBV7-9
ASSQSSVSEQY | NA | TRBJ2-7 | TRBV7-2
ASSQIGNNEQF | NA | TRBJ2-1 | TRBV3-1
SVSTKNNEQF | NA | TRBJ2-1 | TRBV29-1
ASSRDLREQY | NA | TRBJ2-7 | TRBV7-2
SARSLLTQETQY | NA | TRBJ2-5 | TRBV20-1
ASSPRGQNFYEQY | TRBD1 | TRBJ2-7 | TRBV6-6
AIRESAAYEQY | NA | TRBJ2-7 | TRBV10-3
ASSLSNSYNSPLH | NA | TRBJ1-6 | TRBV27